One and the same sample provided the 26 T cell receptor beta chains below, sequenced in a study of low-dose radiotherapy and immunotherapy resistance in tumors. Time point given: after trial treatment. As for treatment: LDRT plus nivolumab, ipilimumab, low-dose cyclophosphamide and aspirin (RACIN trial). Gene-specific TRAV and TRBV primers were used for first-strand cDNA, covering alpha and beta chains. TCR amplification involved around 22 PCR cycles with a constant-region primer and V-primer adapter. TCRdb reprocessed the reads via MiXCR and lists one record per CDR3 protein. Seen here are more than 90,000 distinct CDR3 sequences, more than 20% observed once, and the top ten hold approximately 4%. Sample: PBMCs, taken after low-dose radiotherapy plus immunotherapy. These receptors originate from a male donor with prostate cancer.

This clonotype was counted at least ten times. The chain is built from TRBV7-9 and TRBJ2-1; tentative D call: TRBD1 (6 bases). Germline assignment: CDR1 SEHNR and CDR2 FQNEAQ (reference sequence). The CDR3 loop spans 17 amino acids. The ends were cut back, 1 base at V and 0 bases at J, with 13 bases in the middle. DNA for the CDR3: TGTGCCAGCAGCTTAGGTTTGGGGGCCCGCTCCTACAATGAGCAGTTCTTC. Its protein product is CASSLGLGARSYNEQFF.

This clonotype has at least ten counts. The V gene is TRBV4-1, the J gene TRBJ2-3; perhaps D is TRBD1 or TRBD2 (5 bases each). Trimming cost V 0 bases and J 5 bases, with 24 bases left between them. This CDR3 has 19 amino acids. Germline V gives CDR1 MGHRA, CDR2 YSYEKL. The DNA for the CDR3 is TGCGCCAGCAGCCAAGATCAGGGACGAGCGGAGACTCCAGGAGATACGCAGTATTTT. This sequence encodes CASSQDQGRAETPGDTQYF.

This clonotype was seen many times. The rearrangement links TRBV3-1 to TRBJ2-2; D perhaps matches TRBD2 (6 bases). Germline CDR1 reads LGHDT; CDR2 reads YNNKEL (reference sequence). Trimming pared 5 bases from V and 3 bases from J, leaving 13 bases between. This CDR3 comprises 15 residues. The DNA for the CDR3 is TGTGCCAGCAGCGCCAGGGAGGTTCACACCGGGGAGCTGTTTTTT. This encodes CASSAREVHTGELFF.

This clonotype was detected ten times or more. The chain carries TRBV2 and TRBJ2-7; possible D gene TRBD2, 7 bases. CDR3 length: 12 residues. Trimming removed 6 bases at V and 5 bases at J, with 11 bases between. Germline V gene lookup returns CDR1 SNHLY and CDR2 FYNNEI. The CDR3 sequence: CASRGGGDEQYF. The CDR3 coding sequence is TGTGCCAGCAGGGGCGGGGGCGACGAGCAGTACTTC.

Many counts were recorded for this clonotype. The chain employs TRBV7-2 and TRBJ1-2; 7 nucleotides match TRBD1. CDR1 is SGHTA and CDR2 is FQGNSA in the germline V gene. V lost 1 base to trimming and J lost 4 bases; unmatched junction nucleotides: 3. The CDR3 spans 14 residues. In DNA, the CDR3 is TGTGCCAGCAGCTTAGGGGGACAGCTCTATGGCTACACCTTC. It encodes CASSLGGQLYGYTF.

This clonotype was picked up many times. The chain is built from TRBV20-1 and TRBJ2-1; TRBD2 agrees at 7 bases. Trimming took 2 bases from V and 7 from J; bases not matched to a gene: 17. Germline V lookup: CDR1 DFQATT, CDR2 SNEGSKA (reference sequence). This CDR3 spans 17 amino acids. The CDR3 coding sequence is TGCAGTGCTAGACGGGGGGATAGGTGGGGCGCTGGGAATGAGCAGTTCTTC. Its translation is CSARRGDRWGAGNEQFF.

This clonotype was seen repeatedly, ten times or more. V gene TRBV27 combines with J gene TRBJ1-2; 7 bases line up with TRBD1. The CDR3 spans 18 residues. The ends lost 0 bases at V and 3 bases at J; junction bases unmatched: 13. Germline V gene lookup returns CDR1 MNHEY and CDR2 SMNVEV (reference sequence). In nucleotides, the CDR3 is TGTGCCAGCAGTTTATCCTGGCGGAAGACAGGGAAAGACTATGGCTACACCTTC. The encoded protein is CASSLSWRKTGKDYGYTF.

In this sample, this clonotype turned up a few times. The chain recombines TRBV5-1 with TRBJ1-4; D remains ambiguous. Germline V gene sequence: CDR1 SGHRS, CDR2 YFSETQ. V lost 5 bases and J 5 bases, leaving 13 bases between the germline ends. This CDR3 comprises 14 residues. CDR3 nucleotides: TGCGCCAGCAGACGTTCGGAGAACAATGAAAAACTGTTTTTT. Its protein product is CASRRSENNEKLFF.

This clonotype was detected many times. The J gene is TRBJ2-2, the V gene TRBV6-6; 9 bases map to TRBD2. The V and J ends lost 7 bases and 8 bases, in that order; junction bases with no gene match: 20. This CDR3 is 18 amino acids long. Germline V CDR1 and CDR2: MNHNY, SVGAGI (reference sequence). DNA of the CDR3: TGTGCCAGCACCAACCTTTATTTAGCGGGGGCGCGCGCGGGGGAGCTGTTTTTT. Amino acids: CASTNLYLAGARAGELFF.

In its sample, this clonotype was seen a few times. J is TRBJ2-3 and V is TRBV5-1; TRBD2 might be the D (7 bases). The V end was cut by 1 base, the J end by 6 bases, with 18 bases between. Germline CDR1 reads SGHRS; CDR2 reads YFSETQ. The CDR3 runs 16 residues. This CDR3 reads CASSLNPSGGADTQYF. Written as DNA, the CDR3 is TGCGCCAGCAGCTTGAACCCCTCGGGGGGCGCGGATACGCAGTATTTT. The full variable domain, in which reference TRBV5-1 and TRBJ2-3 provide the parts outside the CDR3, is KAGVTQTPRYLIKTRGQQVTLSCSPISGHRSVSWYQQTPGQGLQFLFEYFSETQRNKGNFPGRFSGRQFSNSRSEMNVSTLELGDSALYLCASSLNPSGGADTQYFGPGTRLTVL.

There are many counts of this clonotype. The chain employs TRBV7-8 and TRBJ2-3; D gene ambiguous. CDR1 is SGHVS and CDR2 is FQNEAQ in the germline V gene. The V end was cut by 1 base, the J end by 6 bases, with 5 bases between. This CDR3 is built from 12 residues. Written as DNA, the CDR3 is TGTGCCAGCAGCTTAGATTCGGATACGCAGTATTTT. Translated, it gives CASSLDSDTQYF. The entire variable domain, with the rest obtained from reference TRBV7-8 and TRBJ2-3, is as follows: GAGVSQSPRYKVAKRGQDVALRCDPISGHVSLFWYQQALGQGPEFLTYFQNEAQLDKSGLPSDRFFAERPEGSVSTLKIQRTQQEDSAVYLCASSLDSDTQYFGPGTRLTVL.

The chain uses TRBV10-3 and TRBJ2-1; 14 nucleotides align to TRBD2. Germline CDR1 ENHRY, CDR2 SYGVKD. After removal of 6 bases from V and 3 bases from J, the junction contained 13 bases not matched to a gene. The CDR3 is made up of 19 amino acids. The CDR3, as DNA: TGTGCCATCAGGATACAGGGGACTAGCGGGAGTGGACGCTACAATGAGCAGTTCTTC. Encoded protein: CAIRIQGTSGSGRYNEQFF.

The chain has TRBV20-1 and TRBJ1-1; D gene uncertain. V lost 5 bases to trimming and J lost 5 bases, with 9 bases between them. In germline, CDR1 is DFQATT, CDR2 SNEGSKA (reference sequence). There are 11 residues in the CDR3. CDR3 in amino acids: CSAAGRTEAFF. The CDR3 bases are TGCAGTGCTGCTGGGCGGACTGAAGCTTTCTTT.

The gene calls are TRBV27 and TRBJ2-7; D is unclear. Trimming shortened V by 6 bases and J by 5 bases, and 17 bases separated the two germline ends. Germline loops: CDR1 MNHEY, CDR2 SMNVEV (reference sequence). The CDR3 covers 14 residues. The CDR3 is CASREPTLVDEQYF. In DNA, the CDR3 is TGTGCCAGCAGAGAACCTACGCTTGTGGACGAGCAGTACTTC.

This clonotype was counted many times. The V gene is TRBV6-2 or TRBV6-3, the J gene TRBJ1-2; D unresolved. V was shortened by 6 bases and J by 4 bases, with 18 bases between the two germline ends. The germline CDR1 and CDR2 sequences are MNHEY and SVGEGT. CDR3 length: 15 amino acids. Written as DNA, the CDR3 is TGTGCCAGCAGACGGACGGCCCACAACTTCTATGGCTACACCTTC. This sequence encodes CASRRTAHNFYGYTF.

Details on this clonotype: A far larger clone is one base from this, pointing to a likely read error. The chain employs TRBV6-1 and TRBJ2-7; a possible D gene is TRBD1 (5 bases). Per the germline V gene, CDR1 is MNHNS and CDR2 is SASEGT. The length of the CDR3 is 14 residues. V shed 5 bases and J shed 5 bases, with 16 bases lying between them. In DNA, the CDR3 is TGTGCCAGCAGTTACAGGTCGTCTGGGAACGAGCAGTACTTC. Translation: CASSYRSSGNEQYF.

The rearrangement uses TRBV11-3 and TRBJ2-3; no clear D gene. The CDR3 runs to 16 residues. Trimming removed 1 base from V and 4 bases from J, with 15 bases in between. The germline V gene encodes CDR1 SGHNT and CDR2 YENEEA. The CDR3 sequence is CASSLGTVASPDTQYF. The DNA of the CDR3 is TGTGCCAGCAGCTTAGGCACTGTCGCAAGCCCAGATACGCAGTATTTT.

This clonotype was seen many times. The chain couples TRBV7-2 to TRBJ2-3; 12 bases align to TRBD2. CDR3 size: 18 residues. The junction had 12 bases not matched to a gene; V was cut back by 2 bases and J by 6 bases. Germline CDR1 SGHTA, CDR2 FQGNSA. The CDR3 sequence: CASSLKAASGGAPDTQYF. The CDR3 DNA is TGTGCCAGCAGCTTAAAGGCGGCTAGCGGGGGGGCCCCCGATACGCAGTATTTT.

This clonotype was recorded at least ten times. The V gene is TRBV6-2 or TRBV6-3, the J gene TRBJ2-7; D is unclear. V dropped 5 bases and J dropped 2 bases, with 13 bases sitting between them. Germline loops: CDR1 MNHEY, CDR2 SVGEGT. This CDR3 is built from 14 residues. CDR3 DNA: TGTGCCAGCAGTGAGGCTATGAGAGCCTACGAGCAGTACTTC. It is translated as CASSEAMRAYEQYF.

This clonotype was seen repeatedly, ten times or more. Here the CDR3 DNA reads TGTGCCAGTAGTACGGACTATCTTCAAGAGACCCAGTACTTC. Translation: CASSTDYLQETQYF. This chain uses TRBV19 with TRBJ2-5; possibly TRBD2 for D (6 bases). Trimming cost V 4 bases and J 2 bases, with 11 bases left between them. The CDR3 has 14 amino acids. CDR1 and CDR2 from the germline V gene are LNHDA and SQIVND (reference sequence). Full variable domain (remainder filled in from reference TRBV19 and TRBJ2-5): DGGITQSPKYLFRKEGQNVTLSCEQNLNHDAMYWYRQDPGQGLRLIYYSQIVNDFQKGDIAEGYSVSREKKESFPLTVTSAQKNPTAFYLCASSTDYLQETQYFGPGTRLLVL.

This clonotype showed up many times. The chain is built from TRBV7-2 and TRBJ1-2; D is uncertain. The CDR3 length is 9 residues. Germline CDR1 is SGHTA and CDR2 is FQGNSA. The germline V and J ends were trimmed by 11 bases and 6 bases, with 7 bases remaining between them. CDR3 sequence reads: CAVGNGYTF. For the CDR3, the DNA is TGTGCCGTAGGAAATGGCTACACCTTC.

This clonotype was recorded at least ten times. This chain uses TRBV2 with TRBJ1-5; D is ambiguous. V lost 1 base and J lost 0, with 4 bases in between. The germline CDR1 and CDR2 sequences are SNHLY and FYNNEI. The CDR3 has 14 residues. The CDR3 is CASSEVSSNQPQHF. DNA of the CDR3: TGTGCCAGCAGTGAAGTTTCTAGCAATCAGCCCCAGCATTTT. The full variable domain, with the rest looked up from reference TRBV2 and TRBJ1-5, is EPEVTQTPSHQVTQMGQEVILRCVPISNHLYFYWYRQILGQKVEFLVSFYNNEISEKSEIFDDQFSVERPDGSNFTLKIRSTKLEDSAMYFCASSEVSSNQPQHFGDGTRLSIL.

This clonotype was seen repeatedly, ten times or more. The chain recombines TRBV30 with TRBJ2-1, with a tentative D call TRBD1 (5 bases). The V end lost 0 bases, the J end lost 5 bases, and 20 bases lay between the germline ends. Germline CDR1 GTSNPN, CDR2 SVGIG (reference sequence). The CDR3 has 17 residues. The DNA of the CDR3 is TGTGCCTGGAGTGTCCCTCGGACACACCGTAAACACAATGAGCAGTTCTTC. It translates to CAWSVPRTHRKHNEQFF.

The sample holds many counts of this clonotype. This chain joins TRBV2 and TRBJ1-5; 8 bases match TRBD1. With 6 bases clipped from V and 5 bases from J, the junction kept 9 bases outside the gene matches. Germline V gene data show CDR1 as SNHLY and CDR2 as FYNNEI. The CDR3 has 15 amino acids. The CDR3 reads CASRVDRGGHQPQHF. In DNA form, the CDR3 reads TGTGCCAGCAGAGTAGACAGGGGCGGGCATCAGCCCCAGCATTTT.

This clonotype showed up many times. The rearrangement uses TRBV11-3 and TRBJ2-1, with 10 nucleotides matching TRBD1. J gave up 5 bases and V 5 bases, and 6 bases lay outside the gene matches. Germline-derived CDR1 and CDR2 are SGHNT and YENEEA. The CDR3 sequence is 15 residues long. The CDR3 protein is CASSAGQGWNNEQFF. CDR3 DNA: TGTGCCAGCAGCGCGGGACAGGGGTGGAACAATGAGCAGTTCTTC.

About this clonotype itself: A far larger clone is one nucleotide away, so this likely arose from a read error. This chain uses TRBV6-1 with TRBJ2-1, with 8 nucleotides matching TRBD2. J was trimmed by 4 bases and V by 4 bases; bases with no gene match: 3. Germline CDR1 is MNHNS and CDR2 is SASEGT. The CDR3 covers 14 residues. The CDR3 is CASSVAGGYNEQFF. The CDR3 DNA follows: TGTGCCAGCAGTGTCGCGGGGGGTTACAATGAGCAGTTCTTC.